A single sample is the source of the 2 T cell receptor beta chains below, sequenced in a study of T cell clonotyping in hematopoietic cell transplantation. Clones were read by immunoSEQ multiplex PCR, and TCRdb kept only the in-frame ones, dropping some. The sample carries several thousand clones, approximately 25% recorded once. Sequencing used peripheral blood mononuclear cells, obtained 180 days after allogeneic stem cell transplant. These receptors originate from a male patient aged 40 to 55 who had an allogeneic stem cell transplant from an unrelated donor, so the T cells may come from the graft donor. Some clones in this sample may be carry-over from other donors' samples.

The sample holds a few counts of this clone. The chain employs TRBV7-2 and TRBJ1-6; D is uncertain. The CDR3 runs 14 residues. Germline CDR1 reads SGHTA; CDR2 reads FQGNSA. The V end was cut by 3 bases, the J end by 8 bases, with 11 bases between. CDR3 amino acids: CASSFSTSHSPLHF. The DNA of the CDR3 is TGTGCCAGCAGCTTCAGCACAAGTCATTCACCCCTCCACTTT. The full variable domain, in which reference TRBV7-2 and TRBJ1-6 provide the parts outside the CDR3, is GAGVSQSPSNKVTEKGKDVELRCDPISGHTALYWYRQSLGQGLEFLIYFQGNSAPDKSGLPSDRFSAERTGGSVSTLTIQRTQQEDSAVYLCASSFSTSHSPLHFGNGTRLTVT.

The V call is TRBV6-5, the J call TRBJ1-1; no firm D call. Trimming cost V 5 bases and J 3 bases, with 13 bases left between them. The CDR3 consists of 14 residues. Germline lookup yields CDR1 MNHEY and CDR2 SVGAGI. DNA for the CDR3: TGTGCCAGCAGTCCCCAGAGGAGGGACACTGAAGCTTTCTTT. Protein sequence: CASSPQRRDTEAFF.